This TCR beta chain was profiled in a study of early T cells in non-severe SARS-CoV-2 infection. Overall study context: Sequencing input comprised bulk RNA from unsorted whole blood; chain pairing was not available.

The table lists this clonotype with a few counts. Antigen: not known. J gave up 2 bases and V 3 bases, and 6 bases lay outside the gene matches. Germline V gene lookup returns CDR1 SGDLS and CDR2 YYNGEE. This CDR3 contains 15 residues. Unique molecular identifiers tagged individual cDNA molecules. TCRdb re-derived calls from the 5' RACE reads in MiXCR, one entry per CDR3 protein. The table lists 55,000 to 65,000 distinct CDR3 sequences, over 9.5% of them singletons, with 1.2% to 1.5% in the top ten. Study results and caveats: VDJdb-based matching was biased toward anti-spike CD8 responses and missed private and CD4 specificities.

The sequence derives from an adult who was a healthcare worker with PCR-confirmed SARS-CoV-2 infection or an uninfected control (not recorded which). The material sequenced was whole blood, taken at baseline. This chain joins TRBV9 and TRBJ2-5; 8 nucleotides line up with TRBD2. The CDR3 loop is CASSGTSGQQETQYF. DNA for the CDR3: TGTGCCAGCAGCGGTACTAGCGGACAGCAAGAGACCCAGTACTTC. Full variable domain (outside the CDR3, taken from reference TRBV9 and TRBJ2-5): DSGVTQTPKHLITATGQRVTLRCSPRSGDLSVYWYQQSLDQGLQFLIQYYNGEERAKGNILERFSAQQFPDLHSELNLSSLELGDSALYFCASSGTSGQQETQYFGPGTRLLVL.